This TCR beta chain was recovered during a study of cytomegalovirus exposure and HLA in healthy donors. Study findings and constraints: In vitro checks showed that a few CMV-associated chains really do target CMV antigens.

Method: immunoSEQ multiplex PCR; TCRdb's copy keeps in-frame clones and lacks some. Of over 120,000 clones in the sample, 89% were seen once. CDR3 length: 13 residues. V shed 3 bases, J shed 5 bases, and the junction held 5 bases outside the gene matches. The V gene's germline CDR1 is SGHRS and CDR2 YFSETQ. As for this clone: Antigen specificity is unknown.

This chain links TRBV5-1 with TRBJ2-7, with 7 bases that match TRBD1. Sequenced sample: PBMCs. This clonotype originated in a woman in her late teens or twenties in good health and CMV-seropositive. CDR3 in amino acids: CASSSGGSHEQYF. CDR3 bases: TGCGCCAGCAGCTCAGGGGGTAGCCACGAGCAGTACTTC.